The 3 T cell receptor beta chains in this list originate from one sample, sequenced in a study of shared clonotypes between healthy human individuals (dated by TCRdb to 2019 to 2021). CD8 naive samples were CD45RO-negative cells positively selected for CCR7, giving a CD45RA+CCR7+ population that excluded TemRA cells. Preparation of the library involved the immunoSEQ multiplex PCR assay. This is the immuneACCESS table as TCRdb keeps it, with only in-frame sequences that have V and J called. A part of the clones is gone; compared with another copy, unresolved V genes explain less than half, and the rest is unexplained. This sample comprises hundreds of thousands of clones, approximately 96% of them detected only once. The top ten clones comprise roughly 0.1% of the sample. The sample was naive CD8+ T cells sorted from blood. The cell subset or site label on this specimen signifies: CD45RA+CCR7+. These receptors were obtained from a woman in her twenties or thirties in good health.

The chain uses TRBV6-5 and TRBJ2-2, with 8 positions matching TRBD1. The germline CDR1 and CDR2 sequences are MNHEY and SVGAGI. V was pared by 1 base and J by 5 bases, with 3 bases of the junction left unmatched. CDR3 length: 15 residues. CDR3 sequence: CASSYWQGATGELFF. CDR3 nucleotide sequence: TGTGCCAGCAGTTACTGGCAGGGGGCAACCGGGGAGCTGTTTTTT.

The chain uses TRBV7-2 and TRBJ2-4, with a tentative D call TRBD1 (6 bases). CDR1 is SGHTA and CDR2 is FQGNSA in the germline V gene. V was clipped by 1 base and J by 0 bases, with 13 bases between them. There are 17 residues in the CDR3. The CDR3 protein is CASSLGGQGLAKNIQYF. Here the CDR3 DNA reads TGTGCCAGCAGCTTAGGAGGCCAGGGGCTAGCCAAAAACATTCAGTACTTC.

The J gene is TRBJ2-1, the V gene TRBV5-4, with D perhaps matching TRBD1 (6 bases). V lost 0 bases to trimming and J lost 8 bases, with 12 bases between them. Germline lookup yields CDR1 SGHNT and CDR2 YYREEE (reference sequence). The length of the CDR3 is 14 residues. CDR3 nucleotides: TGTGCCAGCAGCTTGGACCTAGGGGGAGATGAGCAGTTCTTC. Translation gives CASSLDLGGDEQFF.